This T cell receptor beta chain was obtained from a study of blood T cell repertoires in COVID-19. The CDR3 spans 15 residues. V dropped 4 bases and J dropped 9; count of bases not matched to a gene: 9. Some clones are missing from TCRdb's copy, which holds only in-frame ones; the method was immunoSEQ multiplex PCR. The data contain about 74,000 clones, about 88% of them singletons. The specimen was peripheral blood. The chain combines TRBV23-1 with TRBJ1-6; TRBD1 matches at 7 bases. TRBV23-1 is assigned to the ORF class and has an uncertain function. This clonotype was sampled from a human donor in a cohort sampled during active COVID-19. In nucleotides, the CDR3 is TGCGCCAGCAGTCCGAGGGGACAGCAGGGTTCACCCCTCCACTTT. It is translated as CASSPRGQQGSPLHF.